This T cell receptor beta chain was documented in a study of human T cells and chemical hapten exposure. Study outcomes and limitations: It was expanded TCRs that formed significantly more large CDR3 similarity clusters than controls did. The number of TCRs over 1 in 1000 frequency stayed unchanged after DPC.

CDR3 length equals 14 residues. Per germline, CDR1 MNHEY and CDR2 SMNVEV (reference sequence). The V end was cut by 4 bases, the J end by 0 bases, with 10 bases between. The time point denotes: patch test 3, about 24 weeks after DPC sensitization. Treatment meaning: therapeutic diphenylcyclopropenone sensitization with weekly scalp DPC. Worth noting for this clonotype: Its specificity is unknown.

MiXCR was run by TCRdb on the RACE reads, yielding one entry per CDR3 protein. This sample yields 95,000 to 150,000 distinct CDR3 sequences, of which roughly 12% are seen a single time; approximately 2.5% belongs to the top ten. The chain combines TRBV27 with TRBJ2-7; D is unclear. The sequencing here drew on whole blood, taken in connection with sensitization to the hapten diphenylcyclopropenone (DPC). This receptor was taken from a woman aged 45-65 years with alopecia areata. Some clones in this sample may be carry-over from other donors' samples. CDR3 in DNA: TGTGCCAGCAGTTCGTCTAGGCCCTCCTACGAGCAGTACTTC. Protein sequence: CASSSSRPSYEQYF.